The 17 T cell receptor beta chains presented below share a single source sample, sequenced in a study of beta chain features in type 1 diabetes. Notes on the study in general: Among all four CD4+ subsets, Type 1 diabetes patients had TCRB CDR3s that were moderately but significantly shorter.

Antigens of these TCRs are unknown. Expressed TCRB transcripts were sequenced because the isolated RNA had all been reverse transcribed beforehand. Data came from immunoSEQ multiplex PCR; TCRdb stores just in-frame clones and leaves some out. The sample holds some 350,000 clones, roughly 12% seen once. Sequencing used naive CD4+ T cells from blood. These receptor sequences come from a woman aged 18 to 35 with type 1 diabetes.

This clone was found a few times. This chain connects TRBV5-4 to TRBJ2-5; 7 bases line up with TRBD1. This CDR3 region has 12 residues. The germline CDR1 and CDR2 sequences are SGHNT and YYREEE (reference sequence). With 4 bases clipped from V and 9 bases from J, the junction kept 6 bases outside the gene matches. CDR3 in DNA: TGTGCCAGCAGCCGACAGGGAACGGCCCAGTACTTC. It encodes CASSRQGTAQYF.

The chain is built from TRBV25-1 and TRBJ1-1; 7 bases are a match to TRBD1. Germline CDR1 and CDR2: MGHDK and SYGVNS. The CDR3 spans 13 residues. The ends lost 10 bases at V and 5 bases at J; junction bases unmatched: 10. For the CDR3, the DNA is TGTGCCACCACTCTAACAGGGGATACTGAAGCTTTCTTT. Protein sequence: CATTLTGDTEAFF.

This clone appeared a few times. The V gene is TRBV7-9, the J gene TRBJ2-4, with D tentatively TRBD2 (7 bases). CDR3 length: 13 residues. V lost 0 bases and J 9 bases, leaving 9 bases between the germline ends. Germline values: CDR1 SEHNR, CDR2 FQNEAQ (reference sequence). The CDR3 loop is CASSLAGGGIQYF. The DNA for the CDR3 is TGTGCCAGCAGCTTAGCGGGAGGGGGCATTCAGTACTTC.

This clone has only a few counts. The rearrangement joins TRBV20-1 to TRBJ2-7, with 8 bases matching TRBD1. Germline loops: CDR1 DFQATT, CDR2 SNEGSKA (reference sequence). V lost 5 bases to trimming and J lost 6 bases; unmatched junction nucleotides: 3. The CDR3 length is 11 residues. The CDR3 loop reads CSAAGGGEQYF. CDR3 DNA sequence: TGCAGTGCTGCAGGGGGCGGCGAGCAGTACTTC.

CDR3 DNA sequence: TGCAGCGTTTCAGCTCGACTAGCGGATGAGACCCAGTACTTC. The encoded protein is CSVSARLADETQYF. This chain connects TRBV29-1 to TRBJ2-5; 9 bases agree with TRBD2. Germline-derived CDR1 and CDR2 are SQVTM and ANQGSEA. The V segment lost 5 bases and the J segment 5 bases; nucleotides outside the gene matches: 9. The CDR3 loop spans 14 amino acids.

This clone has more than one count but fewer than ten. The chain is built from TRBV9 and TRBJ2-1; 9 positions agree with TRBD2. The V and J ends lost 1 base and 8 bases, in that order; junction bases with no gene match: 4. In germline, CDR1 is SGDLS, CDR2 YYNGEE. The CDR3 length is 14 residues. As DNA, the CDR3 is TGTGCCAGCAGCGTAACTTCTAGCGGGGATGAGCAGTTCTTC. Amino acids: CASSVTSSGDEQFF.

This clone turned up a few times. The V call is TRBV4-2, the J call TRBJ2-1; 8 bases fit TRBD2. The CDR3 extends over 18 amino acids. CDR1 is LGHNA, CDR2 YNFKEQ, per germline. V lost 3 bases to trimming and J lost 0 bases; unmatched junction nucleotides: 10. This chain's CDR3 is CASSHTGGSSISYNEQFF. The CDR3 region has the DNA TGTGCCAGCAGCCACACGGGGGGGAGTTCAATCTCCTACAATGAGCAGTTCTTC.

The chain's CDR3 is CASSWGQGDQPQHF. For the CDR3, the DNA is TGCGCCAGCAGCTGGGGACAGGGGGATCAGCCCCAGCATTTT. This chain links TRBV5-1 with TRBJ1-5, with 11 bases lining up with TRBD1. The V and J ends lost 3 bases and 5 bases, in that order; junction bases with no gene match: 1. Germline V gene sequence: CDR1 SGHRS, CDR2 YFSETQ. The length of the CDR3 is 14 residues. The full variable domain, in which reference TRBV5-1 and TRBJ1-5 provide the parts outside the CDR3, is KAGVTQTPRYLIKTRGQQVTLSCSPISGHRSVSWYQQTPGQGLQFLFEYFSETQRNKGNFPGRFSGRQFSNSRSEMNVSTLELGDSALYLCASSWGQGDQPQHFGDGTRLSIL.

Here the CDR3 DNA reads TGTGCCAGCACCCTCATCCAGAACTATGGCTACACCTTC. Translated: CASTLIQNYGYTF. The V call is TRBV28, the J call TRBJ1-2; D ambiguous. Germline CDR1 is MDHEN and CDR2 is SYDVKM. Deletions cut 7 bases from V and 2 bases from J, with 11 bases between. The CDR3 is made up of 13 amino acids.

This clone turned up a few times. CDR3 amino acids: CASSLGGNTIYF. CDR3 bases: TGTGCCAGCAGCCTCGGTGGAAACACCATATATTTT. The chain links TRBV7-9 to TRBJ1-3; D not resolved. This CDR3 region has 12 residues. CDR1 is SEHNR and CDR2 is FQNEAQ in the germline V gene (reference sequence). Trimming removed 5 bases at V and 3 bases at J, with 5 bases between.

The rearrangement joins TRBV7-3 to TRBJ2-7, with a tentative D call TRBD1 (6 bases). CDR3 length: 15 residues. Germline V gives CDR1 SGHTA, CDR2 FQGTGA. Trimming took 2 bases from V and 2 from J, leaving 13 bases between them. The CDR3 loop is CASSLLPGEAYEQYF. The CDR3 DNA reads TGTGCCAGCAGCTTACTTCCAGGGGAAGCCTACGAGCAGTACTTC.

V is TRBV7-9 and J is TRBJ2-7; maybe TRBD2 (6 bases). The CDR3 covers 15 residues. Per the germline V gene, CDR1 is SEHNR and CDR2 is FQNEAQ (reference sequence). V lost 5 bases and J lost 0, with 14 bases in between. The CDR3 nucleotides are TGTGCCAGCAGCCCACCCAGCGGGTACTCCTACGAGCAGTACTTC. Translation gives CASSPPSGYSYEQYF. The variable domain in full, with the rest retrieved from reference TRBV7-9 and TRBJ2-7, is DTGVSQNPRHKITKRGQNVTFRCDPISEHNRLYWYRQTLGQGPEFLTYFQNEAQLEKSRLLSDRFSAERPKGSFSTLEIQRTEQGDSAMYLCASSPPSGYSYEQYFGPGTRLTVT.

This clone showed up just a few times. The CDR3 bases are TGCAGTGTTCAGCGAGGTACTGAAGCTTTCTTT. Its protein is CSVQRGTEAFF. The chain has TRBV20-1 and TRBJ1-1; D ambiguous. CDR3 length equals 11 residues. Per germline, CDR1 DFQATT and CDR2 SNEGSKA (reference sequence). V shed 7 bases and J shed 5 bases, with 11 bases lying between them.

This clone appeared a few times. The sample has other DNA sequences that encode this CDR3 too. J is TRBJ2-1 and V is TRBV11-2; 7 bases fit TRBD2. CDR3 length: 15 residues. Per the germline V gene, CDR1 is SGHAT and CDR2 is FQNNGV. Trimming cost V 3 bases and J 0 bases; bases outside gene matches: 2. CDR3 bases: TGTGCCAGCAGCTTTGGCGGGAGCTCCTACAATGAGCAGTTCTTC. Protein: CASSFGGSSYNEQFF. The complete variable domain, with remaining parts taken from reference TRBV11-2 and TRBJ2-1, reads EAGVAQSPRYKIIEKRQSVAFWCNPISGHATLYWYQQILGQGPKLLIQFQNNGVVDDSQLPKDRFSAERLKGVDSTLKIQPAKLEDSAVYLCASSFGGSSYNEQFFGPGTRLTVL.

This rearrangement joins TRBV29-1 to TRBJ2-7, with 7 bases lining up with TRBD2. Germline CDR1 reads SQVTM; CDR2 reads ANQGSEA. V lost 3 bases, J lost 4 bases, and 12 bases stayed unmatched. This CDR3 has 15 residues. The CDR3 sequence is CSVEGTTWGGYEQYF. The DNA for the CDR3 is TGCAGCGTTGAGGGCACGACATGGGGGGGGTACGAGCAGTACTTC.

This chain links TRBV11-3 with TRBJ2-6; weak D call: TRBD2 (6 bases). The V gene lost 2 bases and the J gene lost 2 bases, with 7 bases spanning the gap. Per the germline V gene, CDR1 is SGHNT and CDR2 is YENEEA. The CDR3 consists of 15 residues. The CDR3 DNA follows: TGTGCCAGCAGCTTAATAGCGGCTGGGGCCAACGTCCTGACTTTC. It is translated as CASSLIAAGANVLTF. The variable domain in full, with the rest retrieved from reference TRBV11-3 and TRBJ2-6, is EAGVVQSPRYKIIEKKQPVAFWCNPISGHNTLYWYLQNLGQGPELLIRYENEEAVDDSQLPKDRFSAERLKGVDSTLKIQPAELGDSAVYLCASSLIAAGANVLTFGAGSRLTVL.

The CDR3 reads CASRNVYSGEQFF. The CDR3 DNA reads as TGTGCCAGCAGAAACGTGTATTCGGGTGAGCAGTTCTTC. The J gene is TRBJ2-1, the V gene TRBV28; D not certain. This CDR3 is 13 amino acids long. Germline loops: CDR1 MDHEN, CDR2 SYDVKM. V was clipped by 6 bases and J by 9 bases, with 15 bases between them. The entire variable domain, with the rest obtained from reference TRBV28 and TRBJ2-1, is as follows: DVKVTQSSRYLVKRTGEKVFLECVQDMDHENMFWYRQDPGLGLRLIYFSYDVKMKEKGDIPEGYSVSREKKERFSLILESASTNQTSMYLCASRNVYSGEQFFGPGTRLTVL.